These 24 T cell receptor beta chains were all obtained from the same sample, sequenced in a study of T cells in Graves' hyperthyroidism and ophthalmopathy (dated by TCRdb to the late 2010s). The protocol used for the library was multiplex PCR. The reads were generated on an Illumina HiSeq 2000. TCR beta CDR3 regions were amplified from RNA transcripts. The TCR CDR3 was subjected to a first round of RT-PCR using the HTBI primer set and the Qiagen OneStep RT-PCR kit. TCRdb's own reprocessing of the public reads used fastp at Q25 and MiXCR and kept productive beta chains. Under each unique CDR3 protein, matching rows form one entry showing the most common genes and DNA. The sample table holds some 350,000 distinct CDR3 sequences, of which 12% to 15% were seen once. 34% of the sample rests with the top ten. The sample consisted of blood. The receptor set was obtained from a woman between 35 and 50 years old with Graves' ophthalmopathy.

This clonotype was observed at least ten times. As DNA, the CDR3 is TGTGCCAGCAGTTCGGTACGGGGTTCGTCGCCCCAGCATTTT. Translating gives CASSSVRGSSPQHF. This chain links TRBV12-3 or TRBV12-4 with TRBJ1-5, with no clear D. The CDR3 extends over 14 amino acids. The ends were cut back, 4 bases at V and 9 bases at J, with 16 bases in the middle.

This clonotype was seen many times. The genes are TRBV12-3 or TRBV12-4 and TRBJ2-3; tentative D call: TRBD1 (6 bases). The CDR3 sequence is 14 residues long. Trimming removed 3 bases at V and 1 base at J, with 8 bases between. The CDR3 here is CASSFDRRTDTQYF. As DNA, the CDR3 is TGTGCCAGCAGTTTTGACAGGCGCACAGATACGCAGTATTTT.

This chain links TRBV7-8 with TRBJ2-5; 13 positions agree with TRBD2. V shed 5 bases and J 4 bases; nucleotides not matched to a gene: 4. This CDR3 is 15 amino acids long. Germline CDR1 is SGHVS and CDR2 is FQNEAQ. The CDR3 DNA is TGTGCCAGCAGCCGGACTAGCGGGGGTTTAGAGACCCAGTACTTC. Its protein product is CASSRTSGGLETQYF.

This clonotype has a count of ten or more. The chain combines TRBV27 with TRBJ2-7; the D is unclear. The V end was cut by 3 bases, the J end by 0 bases, with 12 bases between. CDR3 length: 15 amino acids. Germline V gene data show CDR1 as MNHEY and CDR2 as SMNVEV (reference sequence). The CDR3 DNA follows: TGTGCCAGCAGTTTCCGGGCGCGCCGCTCCTACGAGCAGTACTTC. It codes for CASSFRARRSYEQYF.

As regards this clonotype: This may be a read error: a much more frequent sequence differs by one nucleotide. V gene TRBV6-5 combines with J gene TRBJ2-1; the D gene is possibly TRBD2 (7 bases). The DNA matches TRBJ2-7 better at its end, which makes the J call doubtful. The CDR3 has 15 residues. CDR1 and CDR2 from the germline V gene are MNHEY and SVGAGI. The CDR3, as DNA: TGTGCCAGCAGTTACTGGGGGGGGGCCTACAATGAGCAGTACTTC. This encodes CASSYWGGAYNEQYF.

This clonotype was seen repeatedly, ten times or more. V usage is TRBV3-1 and J usage is TRBJ2-3; TRBD2 aligns across 8 bases. The CDR3 runs 16 residues. V trimming: 0 bases; J trimming: 3 bases; junction bases outside the gene matches: 5. Germline assignment: CDR1 LGHDT and CDR2 YNNKEL (reference sequence). CDR3 DNA: TGTGCCAGCAGCCAAGAGACCGGGAGGGGAACAGATACGCAGTATTTT. It specifies CASSQETGRGTDTQYF.

This chain joins TRBV5-5 and TRBJ1-5; no clear D. This CDR3 has 15 amino acids. Germline V gives CDR1 SGHKS, CDR2 YYEKEE (reference sequence). V was shortened by 0 bases and J by 4 bases, with 11 bases between the two germline ends. The CDR3, as DNA: TGTGCCAGCAGCTTGGTACAGAGGGCTAATCAGCCCCAGCATTTT. Amino acid sequence: CASSLVQRANQPQHF.

In this sample, this clonotype turned up many times. The genes are TRBV28 and TRBJ1-6; D is possibly TRBD1 (6 bases). V was shortened by 5 bases and J by 7 bases, with 9 bases between the two germline ends. Germline assignment: CDR1 MDHEN and CDR2 SYDVKM. The CDR3 is made up of 13 amino acids. CDR3 DNA sequence: TGTGCCAGCAGTGGACAGAGGAATTCACCCCTCCACTTT. Amino acid sequence: CASSGQRNSPLHF.

J is TRBJ2-1 and V is TRBV2; TRBD2 is a possible D gene (7 bases). V was cut by 4 bases and J by 4 bases, with 11 bases left in between. This CDR3 comprises 14 residues. The V gene's germline CDR1 is SNHLY and CDR2 FYNNEI. The CDR3 DNA reads TGTGCCAGCAGTGGGACTAGGGGGTACAATGAGCAGTTCTTC. Amino acids: CASSGTRGYNEQFF.

This clonotype was observed many times. The V and J genes are TRBV7-8 and TRBJ1-1; D is perhaps TRBD1 (6 bases). The length of the CDR3 is 15 residues. Trimming removed 6 bases from V and 4 bases from J, with 18 bases in between. Germline lookup yields CDR1 SGHVS and CDR2 FQNEAQ. The CDR3 here is CASSGDEGGFTEAFF. The CDR3 DNA reads TGTGCCAGCAGTGGCGACGAGGGGGGGTTCACTGAAGCTTTCTTT.

This clonotype has a count of ten or more. This chain connects TRBV7-6 to TRBJ2-7; TRBD1 aligns across 7 bases. Unmatched junction bases numbered 7, after V lost 3 bases and J lost 5 bases. Germline V gives CDR1 SGHVS, CDR2 FNYEAQ. CDR3 length: 14 amino acids. The CDR3 reads CASSLGRTGDEQYF. The CDR3 region has the DNA TGTGCCAGCAGCTTGGGGAGAACAGGGGACGAGCAGTACTTC.

A remark on this clonotype: Just one base apart from a much larger clone, this may be a read error. This sequence joins TRBV13 and TRBJ1-1, with 11 bases that match TRBD1. This CDR3 is built from 15 residues. Germline V lookup: CDR1 PRHDT, CDR2 FYEKMQ (reference sequence). For the CDR3, the DNA is TGTGCCGGCAGCACCTGGACAGGGGGCAACACTGAAGCTTTCTTT. Its translation is CAGSTWTGGNTEAFF. Complete variable domain (other parts from reference TRBV13 and TRBJ1-1): AAGVIQSPRHLIKEKRETATLKCYPIPRHDTVYWYQQGPGQDPQFLISFYEKMQSDKGSIPDRFSAQQFSDYHSELNMSSLELGDSALYFCAGSTWTGGNTEAFFGQGTRLTVV.

Many counts were recorded for this clonotype. CDR3: CASSSTYTEAFF. CDR3 coding DNA: TGTGCCAGCAGCTCGACCTACACTGAAGCTTTCTTT. The chain combines TRBV7-9 with TRBJ1-1, with D unresolved. This CDR3 contains 12 residues. CDR1 is SEHNR, CDR2 FQNEAQ, per germline (reference sequence). The V end lost 4 bases, the J end lost 3 bases, and 6 bases lay between the germline ends.

At least ten counts were recorded for this clonotype. V and J are TRBV11-2 and TRBJ2-5, with a tentative D call TRBD2 (6 bases). Trimming cost V 5 bases and J 5 bases, with 18 bases left between them. The length of the CDR3 is 15 residues. Germline V gene data show CDR1 as SGHAT and CDR2 as FQNNGV. The CDR3 DNA reads as TGTGCCAGCAGCCCGAGCCTCGGAGGGGTGGAGACCCAGTACTTC. Translated: CASSPSLGGVETQYF.

This clonotype was seen a few times. The CDR3 DNA reads TGTGCCAGCAGCTTAGTGGGGACGCCGAACAATGAGCAGTTCTTC. Its translation is CASSLVGTPNNEQFF. The rearrangement uses TRBV7-6 and TRBJ2-1, with D perhaps given as TRBD1 or TRBD2 (5 bases each). V was clipped by 1 base and J by 5 bases, with 12 bases between them. CDR3 length equals 15 residues. CDR1 and CDR2 (germline): SGHVS, FNYEAQ.

This clonotype was counted ten times or more. J is TRBJ1-1 and V is TRBV20-1; perhaps TRBD1 as D (6 bases). The CDR3 loop spans 15 amino acids. CDR1 and CDR2 (germline): DFQATT, SNEGSKA (reference sequence). V gave up 3 bases and J gave up 5 bases, with 19 bases separating them. CDR3 nucleotides: TGCAGTGCTAGGGGCCTAGGACAGAAGATGACTGAAGCTTTCTTT. It translates to CSARGLGQKMTEAFF.

Many counts were recorded for this clonotype. V is TRBV19 and J is TRBJ2-1, with TRBD2 as a possible D gene (6 bases). Germline values: CDR1 LNHDA, CDR2 SQIVND (reference sequence). The length of the CDR3 is 14 residues. Trimming took 3 bases from V and 8 from J, leaving 14 bases between them. The CDR3 DNA reads as TGTGCCAGTAGTATCGGAGGGGCGGTGGATGAGCAGTTCTTC. Translation gives CASSIGGAVDEQFF.

The table lists this clonotype with a few counts. The CDR3 DNA reads as TGTGCCAGCAGTTTCCCTAGCGGGGGGAAGCAGTTCTTC. It codes for CASSFPSGGKQFF. This sequence joins TRBV12-3 or TRBV12-4 and TRBJ2-1, with 11 bases identical to TRBD2. CDR3 length: 13 residues. Germline trimming cut 3 bases from V and 11 bases from J; bases unmatched to any gene: 3.

A note on this clonotype: The junction and the germline gene differ at one end; a read error may be behind it. The CDR3 DNA sequence: TGTGTCAGCAGTACAACTAGCGGGGGCTACGAGCAGTACTTC. It encodes CVSSTTSGGYEQYF. The chain combines TRBV4-2 with TRBJ2-7; 11 nucleotides agree with TRBD2. The CDR3 extends over 14 amino acids. Germline assignment: CDR1 LGHNA and CDR2 YNFKEQ.

This clonotype has a count of ten or more. The chain is built from TRBV5-6 and TRBJ2-1, with D perhaps given as TRBD1 or TRBD2 (5 bases each). Deletions cut 0 bases from V and 7 bases from J, with 20 bases between. Germline V gives CDR1 SGHDT, CDR2 YYEEEE. The CDR3 has 17 residues. The CDR3 sequence: CASSLAGLLWGGNEQFF. CDR3 sequence (DNA): TGTGCCAGCAGCTTGGCTGGCCTTTTATGGGGCGGGAATGAGCAGTTCTTC.

About this clonotype: A much larger clone sits a single nucleotide away, making a read error possible. The chain is built from TRBV28 and TRBJ2-1; D uncertain. Trimming stripped 5 bases from V and 7 bases from J, with 21 bases between. This CDR3 spans 16 amino acids. Germline V CDR1 and CDR2: MDHEN, SYDVKM. The CDR3 loop is CASSRLSPSATNEQFF. The CDR3 DNA reads as TGTGCCAGCAGTAGGCTATCCCCGAGCGCAACAAATGAGCAGTTCTTC.

The sample holds many counts of this clonotype. The genes are TRBV6-1 and TRBJ1-1; TRBD1 matches at 7 bases. There are 16 residues in the CDR3. Germline values: CDR1 MNHNS, CDR2 SASEGT. V was pared by 1 base and J by 4 bases, with 9 bases of the junction left unmatched. CDR3 protein: CASSEEEGQGGTEAFF. CDR3 sequence (DNA): TGTGCCAGCAGTGAAGAGGAAGGGCAGGGGGGCACTGAAGCTTTCTTT.

Ten or more counts support this clonotype. The chain is built from TRBV6-1 and TRBJ2-1; tentative D call: TRBD2 (6 bases). The germline V gene has CDR1 MNHNS and CDR2 SASEGT. V was pared by 6 bases and J by 13 bases, with 22 bases between. The CDR3 has 14 residues. The CDR3: CASSLAGWGVEQFF. The DNA of the CDR3 is TGTGCCAGCAGCCTCGCCGGCTGGGGGGTAGAACAGTTCTTC.

V usage is TRBV28 and J usage is TRBJ1-6, with 11 positions matching TRBD1. The CDR3 length is 16 residues. Per the germline V gene, CDR1 is MDHEN and CDR2 is SYDVKM. With V trimmed by 5 bases and J by 10 bases, 10 bases remained unmatched. The CDR3 nucleotides are TGTGCCAGCAGTGCAGGGACAGGGGGATTTGGGTCACCCCTCCACTTT. Translation: CASSAGTGGFGSPLHF.